This TCR beta chain comes out of a study of shared clonotypes between healthy human individuals. Study-wide findings and caveats: Blood alone was sampled, and tissue repertoires likely differ.

Comment on this clone: The target antigen is unknown.

For each subset, genomic DNA was distributed in equal portions over several immunoSEQ plates. Produced via immunoSEQ multiplex PCR; TCRdb's table is partial and in-frame only. The table lists 1.6 million or so clones, approximately 97% of them singletons. V lost 4 bases, J lost 2 bases, and 11 bases lay in between. This CDR3 is built from 15 residues. Germline V gives CDR1 SNHLY, CDR2 FYNNEI. The split of CD4+ cells yielded CD45RA+ naive and CD45RA-negative memory subsets. The V call is TRBV2, the J call TRBJ2-2, with D possibly TRBD1 on 6 matching bases. This sequence was found in a man aged 25 to 45 in good health. Sample: naive CD4+ T cells sorted from blood. Subset described: CD45RA+ positively selected. CDR3 loop: CASSATGLNTGELFF. For the CDR3, the DNA is TGTGCCAGCAGTGCTACAGGGCTAAACACCGGGGAGCTGTTTTTT.